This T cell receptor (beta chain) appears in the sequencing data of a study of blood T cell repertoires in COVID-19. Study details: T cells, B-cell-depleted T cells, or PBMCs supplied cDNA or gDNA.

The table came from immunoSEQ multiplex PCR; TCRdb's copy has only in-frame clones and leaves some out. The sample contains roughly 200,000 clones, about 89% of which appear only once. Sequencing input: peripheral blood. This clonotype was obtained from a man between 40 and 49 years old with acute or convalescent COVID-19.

CDR3 coding DNA: TGTGCCAGCAGCAATCTAGCGGCCTCTGGGGCCAACGTCCTGACTTTC. The encoded protein is CASSNLAASGANVLTF. The chain has TRBV7-3 and TRBJ2-6; 7 nucleotides agree with TRBD2. CDR1 and CDR2 (germline): SGHTA, FQGTGA. V was pared by 5 bases and J by 0 bases, with 4 bases of the junction left unmatched. This CDR3 comprises 16 residues.